Below, 20 T cell receptor beta chains from the same sample are listed, as sequenced in a study of CD8 T cells in Susac syndrome. RNA, at about 0.5 to 1 ug, was reverse transcribed with random hexamers. TCRdb itself ran the immunoSEQ multiplex PCR reads through MiXCR, one entry per CDR3 protein. The table lists about 120,000 distinct CDR3 sequences, roughly 92% of them singletons, with approximately 0.13% in the top ten. The sample was CD8+ T cells from PBMCs. The receptors here all came from a human donor in good health.

This rearrangement joins TRBV2 to TRBJ1-3; D call uncertain. There are 16 residues in the CDR3. Trimming took 4 bases from V and 4 from J, leaving 17 bases between them. In germline, CDR1 is SNHLY, CDR2 FYNNEI. CDR3 bases: TGTGCCAGCAGTGGCGGAGGGAGGATTGGAGGAAACACCATATATTTT. It translates to CASSGGGRIGGNTIYF. The full variable domain, in which reference TRBV2 and TRBJ1-3 provide the parts outside the CDR3, is EPEVTQTPSHQVTQMGQEVILRCVPISNHLYFYWYRQILGQKVEFLVSFYNNEISEKSEIFDDQFSVERPDGSNFTLKIRSTKLEDSAMYFCASSGGGRIGGNTIYFGEGSWLTVV.

This chain links TRBV12-3 or TRBV12-4 with TRBJ2-7; possibly TRBD1 or TRBD2 for D (5 bases each). Trimming left V 4 bases short and J 3 bases short, with 19 bases between. The CDR3 is 16 amino acids. The CDR3 spells CASSSNTPGRLYEQYF. DNA for the CDR3: TGTGCCAGCAGTTCTAACACCCCGGGACGCCTCTACGAGCAGTACTTC.

The rearrangement uses TRBV10-3 and TRBJ2-1, with 7 bases fitting TRBD2. CDR1 ENHRY and CDR2 SYGVKD come from the germline V gene. The V gene end was trimmed by 5 bases and the J gene end by 5 bases; junction bases not matched to a gene: 6. This CDR3 is built from 14 residues. The CDR3 nucleotides are TGTGCCATCAGTCGGGACTACGAGAACAATGAGCAGTTCTTC. It codes for CAISRDYENNEQFF.

With respect to this clonotype: Relative to the germline gene, one junction end is altered; a read error may explain this. The chain is built from TRBV5-6 and TRBJ1-3, with no clear D. The CDR3 has 15 residues. Germline V lookup: CDR1 SGHDT, CDR2 YYEEEE. The CDR3 spells CASSLAAVSGSTIYF. Written as DNA, the CDR3 is TGTGCCAGCAGCTTAGCGGCGGTCTCTGGAAGCACCATATATTTT.

The V and J genes are TRBV2 and TRBJ2-5; either TRBD1 or TRBD2 may supply D (5 bases each). Trimming took 4 bases from V and 2 from J, leaving 14 bases between them. The CDR3 loop spans 15 amino acids. The germline gives CDR1 SNHLY, CDR2 FYNNEI. The CDR3 DNA sequence: TGTGCCAGCAGTGCTAGCCCAGGGAGACAAGAGACCCAGTACTTC. It codes for CASSASPGRQETQYF.

The J gene is TRBJ1-1, the V gene TRBV7-2; no clear D. V shed 3 bases and J shed 8 bases, with 7 bases lying between them. The CDR3 has 11 residues. Germline V gives CDR1 SGHTA, CDR2 FQGNSA. CDR3 protein: CASSFITEAFF. CDR3 sequence (DNA): TGTGCCAGCAGCTTTATTACCGAAGCTTTCTTT.

This rearrangement joins TRBV3-1 to TRBJ2-2, with a weak D call TRBD2 (5 bases). V was trimmed by 4 bases and J by 5 bases, leaving 11 bases between them. Germline CDR1 reads LGHDT; CDR2 reads YNNKEL (reference sequence). This CDR3 comprises 14 residues. CDR3 in amino acids: CASSRQPGTGELFF. In DNA form, the CDR3 reads TGTGCCAGCAGCCGGCAGCCGGGAACCGGGGAGCTGTTTTTT.

The chain recombines TRBV23-1 with TRBJ2-5; 9 nucleotides line up with TRBD2. TRBV23-1 is an open reading frame whose function is uncertain. Germline trimming cut 8 bases from V and 2 bases from J; bases unmatched to any gene: 15. This CDR3 comprises 17 residues. CDR3 residues: CASLDGGLAGPQETQYF. The CDR3 DNA is TGCGCCAGCCTAGACGGGGGGCTAGCGGGACCACAAGAGACCCAGTACTTC.

This clonotype showed up just a few times. The chain employs TRBV20-1 and TRBJ2-7; the D gene is possibly TRBD1 (7 bases). V lost 3 bases, J lost 0 bases, and 24 bases lay in between. CDR1 DFQATT and CDR2 SNEGSKA come from the germline V gene (reference sequence). The CDR3 is 18 amino acids. The CDR3 DNA reads TGCAGTGCTAGTCTACAGGGGAGGTGGGGAACCATCTCCTACGAGCAGTACTTC. It translates to CSASLQGRWGTISYEQYF.

The gene calls are TRBV6-4 and TRBJ2-1; possible D gene TRBD1, 5 bases. The V end lost 2 bases, the J end lost 0 bases, and 5 bases lay between the germline ends. This CDR3 is 14 amino acids long. Germline CDR1 reads MRHNA; CDR2 reads SNTAGT. CDR3 coding DNA: TGTGCCAGCAGTGACGACAGCTCCTACAATGAGCAGTTCTTC. Its protein product is CASSDDSSYNEQFF.

The chain recombines TRBV5-1 with TRBJ2-1; the match to TRBD2 covers 7 bases. The CDR3 is 15 amino acids. V dropped 2 bases and J dropped 10; count of bases not matched to a gene: 12. Looked up from germline, CDR1 is SGHRS and CDR2 is YFSETQ. The chain's CDR3 is CASSLSYREVIEQFF. The DNA of the CDR3 is TGCGCCAGCAGCTTATCCTACCGGGAGGTGATCGAGCAGTTCTTC.

The chain employs TRBV21-1 and TRBJ1-1. TRBV21-1 constitutes a pseudogene. This CDR3 has 15 amino acids. The chain's CDR3 is CASSKGGSPYPEAFF. The CDR3 DNA reads as TGTGCCAGCAGCAAAGGGGGATCTCCTTACCCTGAAGCTTTCTTT.

This rearrangement joins TRBV5-1 to TRBJ2-2; TRBD2 aligns across 14 bases. CDR1 is SGHRS and CDR2 is YFSETQ in the germline V gene. The CDR3 length is 16 residues. The V segment lost 5 bases and the J segment 7 bases; nucleotides outside the gene matches: 7. As DNA, the CDR3 is TGCGCCAGCAGGACACCGGGACTAGCGGGAGTCGGGGAGCTGTTTTTT. Translation: CASRTPGLAGVGELFF.

V is TRBV12-3 or TRBV12-4 and J is TRBJ2-7; 11 bases are shared with TRBD1. CDR3 length equals 14 residues. V gave up 4 bases and J gave up 3 bases; unmatched junction bases: 2. The CDR3 loop is CASSWGQGGYEQYF. CDR3 sequence (DNA): TGTGCCAGCAGTTGGGGACAGGGGGGCTACGAGCAGTACTTC.

The V and J genes are TRBV27 and TRBJ1-5, with D maybe TRBD1 (5 bases). This CDR3 contains 13 residues. The germline V and J ends were trimmed by 5 bases and 11 bases, with 16 bases remaining between them. Germline CDR1 is MNHEY and CDR2 is SMNVEV (reference sequence). CDR3 amino acids: CASSVGTLRAQHF. The DNA of the CDR3 is TGTGCCAGCAGTGTGGGGACTCTCCGTGCCCAGCATTTT.

The chain couples TRBV20-1 to TRBJ2-7, with TRBD1 identical over 8 bases. CDR1 is DFQATT, CDR2 SNEGSKA, per germline (reference sequence). Losses at the gene ends were 3 bases for V and 3 bases for J; bases not matched to a gene: 7. The CDR3 is 14 amino acids. The CDR3 sequence is CSASQGTGLYEQYF. CDR3 bases: TGCAGTGCTAGTCAGGGGACAGGTCTCTACGAGCAGTACTTC.

The J gene is TRBJ2-5, the V gene TRBV5-8; D uncertain. With 0 bases removed from V and 7 bases from J, the gap between germline ends came to 16 bases. Germline assignment: CDR1 SGHTS and CDR2 YDEGEE. This CDR3 has 15 amino acids. The CDR3 sequence: CASSLGRFGPGTQYF. The CDR3 coding sequence is TGTGCCAGCAGCTTGGGCCGCTTTGGACCTGGGACCCAGTACTTC.

The genes are TRBV18 and TRBJ2-7, with 7 bases fitting TRBD1. Germline loops: CDR1 KGHSH, CDR2 LQKENI. The CDR3 runs 14 residues. V lost 2 bases, J lost 6 bases, and 7 bases stayed unmatched. CDR3 DNA: TGTGCCAGCTCACCAGCCGAACAGGGGAGCGAGCAGTACTTC. This gives the protein CASSPAEQGSEQYF. Based on the CDR3 plus reference TRBV18 and TRBJ2-7, the full variable domain is NAGVMQNPRHLVRRRGQEARLRCSPMKGHSHVYWYRQLPEEGLKFMVYLQKENIIDESGMPKERFSAEFPKEGPSILRIQQVVRGDSAAYFCASSPAEQGSEQYFGPGTRLTVT.

This chain links TRBV6-1 with TRBJ2-5; 7 bases are shared with TRBD1. CDR3 length equals 19 residues. Looked up from germline, CDR1 is MNHNS and CDR2 is SASEGT. V lost 5 bases to trimming and J lost 2 bases; unmatched junction nucleotides: 20. CDR3 protein: CASSTSPTGPTVVQETQYF. Written as DNA, the CDR3 is TGTGCCAGCAGTACATCTCCGACAGGGCCAACCGTCGTACAAGAGACCCAGTACTTC.

The gene calls are TRBV7-2 and TRBJ2-1; unclear D gene. The CDR3 loop spans 12 amino acids. V lost 1 base and J lost 7, with 5 bases in between. CDR1 SGHTA and CDR2 FQGNSA come from the germline V gene. In nucleotides, the CDR3 is TGTGCCAGCAGCTTAGACAAGAATGAGCAGTTCTTC. Encoded protein: CASSLDKNEQFF.